A selection of T cell receptor beta chains follows, all from one sample in a study of T cells in Graves' hyperthyroidism and ophthalmopathy. TCRdb itself ran the multiplex PCR reads through MiXCR, one entry per CDR3 protein. The sample has a few hundred thousand distinct CDR3 sequences, 15% to 20% seen once. Sequences were obtained from blood. Receptors originate from a woman aged 45-65 years with Graves' hyperthyroidism. The CDR3 runs from the conserved cysteine through the conserved F or W. Fields, in order: D gene, V gene, clone size, J gene, CDR3 DNA, CDR3 protein. A D gene is named only where the DNA matches it firmly. Where a row states a size, it is once, few, many or the class of an expanded clone; other rows omit it.

NA	TRBV5-1	few	TRBJ2-3	TGCGCCAGCAGCCAGACTCGGACCGGAACTTCCACAGATACGCAGTATTTT	CASSQTRTGTSTDTQYF
NA	TRBV10-3	NA	TRBJ2-2	TGTGCCATACCTGGGAGTGGGGTGAACACCGGGGAGCTGTTTTTT	CAIPGSGVNTGELFF
TRBD2	TRBV13	few	TRBJ2-1	TGTGCCAGCTACTCGGGGGGGGCCGATGAGCAGTTCTTC	CASYSGGADEQFF
NA	TRBV5-1	many	TRBJ1-5	TGCGCCAGCAGCCCGGAGGGGGGCCAGCCCCAGCATTTT	CASSPEGGQPQHF
NA	TRBV6-5	NA	TRBJ1-1	TGTGCCAGCAGTTCTCGCTTTTTGAACACTGAAGCTTTCTTT	CASSSRFLNTEAFF
TRBD1	TRBV6-1	few	TRBJ2-5	TGTGCCAGCAGTGAAGGGGGACAGGGGGCCGGGACCCAGTACTTC	CASSEGGQGAGTQYF
TRBD2	TRBV5-1	many	TRBJ2-3	TGCGCCAGCAGCTTACCGACTAGCGGGAGCACAACGGATACGCAGTATTTT	CASSLPTSGSTTDTQYF
NA	TRBV10-3	few	TRBJ2-2	TGTGCCATCAGCGACCGGGACCTCACCGGGGAGCTGTTTTTT	CAISDRDLTGELFF
TRBD1	TRBV9	NA	TRBJ1-1	TGTGCCAGCAGCGGGGGGACAGGGGGAGATGGCACTGAAGCTTTCTTT	CASSGGTGGDGTEAFF
NA	TRBV11-2	many	TRBJ2-7	TGTGCCAGCAGCTTGAACAGGGTGCGCTACGAGCAGTACTTC	CASSLNRVRYEQYF
NA	TRBV27	many	TRBJ2-1	TGTGCCAGCAGTTTAGGGCCTTCCTACAATGAGCAGTTCTTC	CASSLGPSYNEQFF
NA	TRBV28	few	TRBJ1-3	TGTGCCAGCAGTTTCGAGGGCATAGGAAACACCATATATTTT	CASSFEGIGNTIYF
NA	TRBV11-2	many	TRBJ2-7	TGTGCCAGCAGCATGACAGAGGGTTACCACGAGCAGTACTTC	CASSMTEGYHEQYF
TRBD2	TRBV6-1	few	TRBJ2-1	TGTGCCAGCAGCGCTACGACTAGCCAAAATGAGCAGTTCTTC	CASSATTSQNEQFF
NA	TRBV6-1	NA	TRBJ1-5	TGTGCCAGCCAGTTCCCAGGGACGGGCAATCAGCCCCAGCATTTT	CASQFPGTGNQPQHF
NA	TRBV19	many	TRBJ2-2	TGTGCCAGTAGTTTGGTGACGAACACCGGGGAGCTGTTTTTT	CASSLVTNTGELFF
NA	TRBV5-6	NA	TRBJ1-1	TGTGCCAGCAGCTTGGATGCTACACAGTCGGCTTTCTTT	CASSLDATQSAFF
NA	TRBV18	many	TRBJ2-1	TGTGCCAGCTCACTAGAACAGGGTTCAAACAATGAGCAGTTCTTC	CASSLEQGSNNEQFF
NA	TRBV11-3	few	TRBJ2-1	TGTGCCAGCAGCGGTAGTGGGGGCGGCAATGAGCAGTTCTTC	CASSGSGGGNEQFF
TRBD1	TRBV4-1	few	TRBJ1-4	TGCGCCAGCAGCCAAACAGGGGGCGAAAAACTGTTTTTT	CASSQTGGEKLFF
TRBD2	TRBV2	many	TRBJ2-3	TGTGCCAGCAGTGAACCAGCGGGAGGGCCAGGGGATACGCAGTATTTT	CASSEPAGGPGDTQYF
NA	TRBV4-1	NA	TRBJ1-1	TGCGCCAGCAGCCAAGATTGGGGGAGCAGGGTACGGGCTTTCTTT	CASSQDWGSRVRAFF
NA	TRBV12-3/TRBV12-4	few	TRBJ1-2	TGTGCCAGCAGTGCAACGGGACAACCACACTATGGCTACACCTTC	CASSATGQPHYGYTF
TRBD1	TRBV6-1	NA	TRBJ1-5	TGTGCCAGCATGGGGGGACAGGGTTGGCAGCCCCAGCATTTT	CASMGGQGWQPQHF
NA	TRBV13	NA	TRBJ2-2	TGTGCCAGCAGCCAAGGGGGATCCGGGGAGCTGTTTTTT	CASSQGGSGELFF
NA	TRBV5-1	few	TRBJ2-1	TGCGCCAGCAGCTCCCCGTCGGACTTCTACAATGAGCAGTTCTTC	CASSSPSDFYNEQFF
NA	TRBV28	NA	TRBJ2-2	TGTGCCAGCAGTTCCAACAGGGAGTCCCGAAGCACCGGGGAGCTGTTTTTT	CASSSNRESRSTGELFF
NA	TRBV10-3	many	TRBJ1-1	TGTGCCATCAGTGAAGCCGAAAACACTGAAGCTTTCTTT	CAISEAENTEAFF
NA	TRBV30	NA	TRBJ2-3	TGTGCCTGGAGTGTAGGGGGGAGGGGCACAGATACGCAGTATTTT	CAWSVGGRGTDTQYF
NA	TRBV5-4	NA	TRBJ2-3	TGTGCCAGCAGCTTGTCGCGGGGCATGCGCACAGATACGCAGTATTTT	CASSLSRGMRTDTQYF
TRBD2	TRBV13	few	TRBJ2-7	TGTGCCAGCAGCGACAGCGGGGGCGGGAGGTACGAGCAGTACTTC	CASSDSGGGRYEQYF
TRBD1	TRBV7-3	NA	TRBJ2-2	TGTGCCAGCAGCTTAATCCCGACAGGGGTGGAGAACACCGGGGAGCTGTTTTTT	CASSLIPTGVENTGELFF
TRBD1	TRBV11-2	NA	TRBJ1-5	TGTGTCTTTCAGGGGGGAGATCAGCCCCAGCATTTT	CVFQGGDQPQHF
NA	TRBV5-1	many	TRBJ2-5	TGCGCCAGCCGCAGGGGGAGCGGGATTGAGGAGACCCAGTACTTC	CASRRGSGIEETQYF
NA	TRBV20-1	few	TRBJ1-5	TGCAGTGCTAGAGATTTTACTTTAGGAGAGATTAGCAATCAGCCCCAGCATTTT	CSARDFTLGEISNQPQHF
NA	TRBV2	few	TRBJ1-6	TGTGCCAGCAGTGAAAACCAAAATAATTCACCCCTCCACTTT	CASSENQNNSPLHF
TRBD1	TRBV6-1	NA	TRBJ1-1	TGTGCCAGCAGTTGGACAGGGGAAGGTACTGAAGCTTTCTTT	CASSWTGEGTEAFF
NA	TRBV5-1	few	TRBJ2-2	TGCGCCAGCAGCTTGACAGATTATAACACCGGGGAGCTGTTTTTT	CASSLTDYNTGELFF